The rows below give T cell receptor beta chains drawn from one sample of a study of blood T cell repertoires in COVID-19. Assay used: immunoSEQ multiplex PCR; TCRdb lists only in-frame clones, some missing. In the table there are 45,000 to 65,000 clones, under 85% of which are singletons. Sample: peripheral blood. The receptors stem from a man between 70 and 80 years old with active COVID-19. Each CDR3 is given with its conserved first and last residue. A D gene is named only where the DNA matches it firmly. Some rows have no size entry. The others give once, few or many, or a class for an expanded clone.

- TRBJ1-4 - TRBV13 CASSPVRGEANEKLFF TGTGCCAGCAGCCCGGTACGAGGGGAGGCTAATGAAAAACTGTTTTTT
- TRBJ1-1 - TRBV29-1 CSVGWKGMNTEAFF TGCAGCGTTGGCTGGAAGGGGATGAACACTGAAGCTTTCTTT
- TRBJ1-1 - TRBV19 CASSKQNTEAFF TGTGCCAGTAGTAAACAGAACACTGAAGCTTTCTTT
- TRBJ2-3 TRBD1 TRBV5-1 CASSPGQVTDTQYF TGCGCCAGCAGCCCGGGACAGGTCACAGATACGCAGTATTTT
- TRBJ2-7 TRBD2 TRBV5-4 CASSRGTSGGNYEQYF TGTGCCAGCAGCCGGGGGACTAGCGGGGGTAACTACGAGCAGTACTTC
- TRBJ1-6 - TRBV5-1 CASRQGQDSPLHF TGCGCCAGCAGACAGGGTCAAGATTCACCCCTCCACTTT
- TRBJ2-1 TRBD2 TRBV11-1 CASSPRTSGLHNEQFF TGTGCCAGCAGCCCCCGGACTAGCGGCCTACACAATGAGCAGTTCTTC
- TRBJ1-6 - TRBV30 CAWSTPQATEYNSPLHF TGTGCCTGGAGTACGCCACAGGCGACCGAATATAATTCACCCCTCCACTTT
few TRBJ1-4 - TRBV7-9 CASSLVDSANEKLFF TGTGCCAGCAGCTTAGTGGACAGCGCTAATGAAAAACTGTTTTTT
- TRBJ1-1 TRBD1 TRBV11-3 CASRGQGNTEAFF TGTGCCAGCAGAGGACAGGGGAACACTGAAGCTTTCTTT
- TRBJ1-6 - TRBV3-1/TRBV3-2 CASSSPIGRGLYNSPLHF TGTGCCAGCAGCTCTCCGATCGGTAGGGGCCTATATAATTCACCCCTCCACTTT
- TRBJ1-4 TRBD1 TRBV28 CASRLTGTGSEKLFF TGTGCCAGCAGGCTGACCGGGACAGGGTCTGAAAAACTGTTTTTT
- TRBJ2-7 - TRBV7-8 CASSRKGDNEQYF TGTGCCAGCAGTCGGAAGGGGGACAACGAGCAGTACTTC
- TRBJ1-5 - TRBV6-2/TRBV6-3 CASSRPGPQHF TGTGCCAGCAGTCGTCCGGGGCCCCAGCATTTT
- TRBJ2-7 TRBD2 TRBV4-2 CASSQENSGASYEQYF TGTGCCAGCAGCCAAGAGAATAGCGGGGCCTCCTACGAGCAGTACTTC
- TRBJ2-7 - TRBV6-1 CASSDLREQYF TGTGCCAGCAGTGATCTGCGGGAGCAGTACTTC
- TRBJ1-4 TRBD1 TRBV3-1/TRBV3-2 CASSSDRVGLPNEKLFF TGTGCCAGCAGCTCAGACAGGGTAGGGCTGCCTAATGAAAAACTGTTTTTT
few TRBJ2-5 TRBD2 TRBV29-1 CSGQTSGGVGETQYF TGCAGCGGTCAGACTAGCGGGGGGGTCGGAGAGACCCAGTACTTC
few TRBJ2-7 - TRBV7-9 CASSLAGSFYEQYF TGTGCCAGCAGCTTAGCCGGTAGCTTTTACGAGCAGTACTTC
few TRBJ2-5 - TRBV5-6 CASSHRDQETQYF TGTGCCAGCAGCCACCGGGACCAAGAGACCCAGTACTTC
- TRBJ1-2 TRBD1 TRBV2 CASSAGTANGYTF TGTGCCAGCAGTGCTGGGACAGCGAATGGCTACACCTTC
- TRBJ2-7 - TRBV4-1 CASSQAGATYEQYF TGCGCCAGCAGCCAAGCGGGAGCCACCTACGAGCAGTACTTC